A selection of T cell receptor beta chains follows, all from one sample in a study of CXCR3-negative and CXCR3-positive naive CD8 T cells. TCRdb processed the 5' RACE reads again and assigns one entry to each CDR3 protein, with no DNA. The sample holds roughly 100,000 distinct CDR3 sequences. Material for sequencing was naive CXCR3+ CD8+ T cells from blood. Source of these receptors: a human donor in good health. Some clones in this sample may be carry-over from other donors' samples. Both conserved end residues are part of each CDR3.

v_gene	j_gene	len	CDR3aa
TRBV7-2	TRBJ2-1	15	CASSPGTSVFNEQFF
TRBV12-3/TRBV12-4	TRBJ2-1	13	CASTSVGTSEQFF
TRBV7-2	TRBJ2-3	16	CASSFIAGGPADTQYF
TRBV29-1	TRBJ2-7	11	CSVWDQREQYF
TRBV27	TRBJ2-7	13	CASRTGGIYEQYF
TRBV3-2	TRBJ1-3	16	CASSPKGTRSGNTIYF
TRBV2	TRBJ2-1	14	CASSGVPSGHEQFF
TRBV13	TRBJ2-3	16	CASSSDGTSQTDTQYF
TRBV6-6	TRBJ2-7	14	CASSYSGTSYEQYF
TRBV29-1	TRBJ2-7	13	CSVVSQVGNEQYF
TRBV9	TRBJ2-7	14	CASSPRTGDYEQYF
TRBV4-1	TRBJ2-1	15	CASSQVGGSTNEQFF
TRBV29-1	TRBJ1-1	14	CSVEDREWNTEAFF